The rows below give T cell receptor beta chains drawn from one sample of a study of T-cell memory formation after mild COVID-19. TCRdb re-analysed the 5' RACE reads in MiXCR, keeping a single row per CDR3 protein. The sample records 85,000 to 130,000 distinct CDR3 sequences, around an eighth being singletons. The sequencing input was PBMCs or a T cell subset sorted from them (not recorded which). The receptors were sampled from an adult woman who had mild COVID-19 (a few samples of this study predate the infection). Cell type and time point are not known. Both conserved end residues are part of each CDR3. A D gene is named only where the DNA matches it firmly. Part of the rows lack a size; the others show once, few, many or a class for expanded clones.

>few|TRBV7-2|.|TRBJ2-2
CASSSTGNTGELFF
TGTGCCAGCAGCTCTACAGGAAACACCGGGGAGCTGTTTTTT
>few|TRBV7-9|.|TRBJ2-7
CASSPTGPFYEQYF
TGTGCCAGCAGCCCCACGGGGCCTTTCTACGAGCAGTACTTC
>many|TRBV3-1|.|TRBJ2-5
CASSQDLDLRFETQYF
TGTGCCAGCAGCCAAGACCTTGACTTGAGGTTCGAGACCCAGTACTTC
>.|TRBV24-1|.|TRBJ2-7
CATSDPGADGFAFEQYF
TGTGCCACCAGTGATCCCGGCGCTGACGGGTTCGCCTTCGAGCAGTACTTC
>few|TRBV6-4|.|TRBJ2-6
CASSDSESSGANVLTF
TGTGCCAGCAGTGACTCGGAGAGCTCTGGGGCCAACGTCCTGACTTTC
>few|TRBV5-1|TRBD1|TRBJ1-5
CASSLGQGTDQPQHF
TGCGCCAGCAGCTTGGGACAGGGGACAGATCAGCCCCAGCATTTT
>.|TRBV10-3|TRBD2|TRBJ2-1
CAISPGLAGGANEQFF
TGTGCCATCAGTCCTGGACTAGCGGGGGGAGCGAATGAGCAGTTCTTC
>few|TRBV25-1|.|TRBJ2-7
CASSAEGDGASYEQYF
TGTGCCAGCAGTGCGGAAGGAGATGGGGCCTCTTACGAGCAGTACTTC
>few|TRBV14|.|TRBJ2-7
CASSQFSGLEQYF
TGTGCCAGCAGCCAATTTTCAGGACTCGAGCAGTACTTC
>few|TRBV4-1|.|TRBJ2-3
CASSHPPGGDSTDTQYF
TGCGCCAGCAGCCACCCCCCCGGGGGTGACAGCACAGATACGCAGTATTTT
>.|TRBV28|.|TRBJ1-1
CASSLNRGVAEAFF
TGTGCCAGCAGCCTAAACCGGGGGGTGGCTGAAGCTTTCTTT
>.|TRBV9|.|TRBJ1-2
CASSARGPNYGYTF
TGTGCCAGCAGCGCCCGGGGACCAAACTATGGCTACACCTTC
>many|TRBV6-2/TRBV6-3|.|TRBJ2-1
CASSGIGEVSYNEQFF
TGTGCCAGCAGTGGAATAGGGGAGGTTTCCTACAATGAGCAGTTCTTC
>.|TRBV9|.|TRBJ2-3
CASSLGGALTTDTQYF
TGTGCCAGCAGCCTGGGGGGGGCCCTCACCACAGATACGCAGTATTTT
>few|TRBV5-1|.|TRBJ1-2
CASTLGGNYGYTF
TGCGCCAGCACCCTTGGGGGTAACTATGGCTACACCTTC
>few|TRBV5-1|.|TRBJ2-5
CASSLGQLYQETQYF
TGCGCCAGCAGCTTGGGACAGCTATACCAAGAGACCCAGTACTTC
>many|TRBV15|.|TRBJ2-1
CATSRDGRVDEQFF
TGTGCCACCAGCAGAGATGGCAGGGTGGATGAGCAGTTCTTC
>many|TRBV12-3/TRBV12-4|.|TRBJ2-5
CASTFSGSWETQYF
TGTGCCAGCACCTTCTCGGGTAGCTGGGAGACCCAGTACTTC
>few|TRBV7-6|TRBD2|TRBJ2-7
CASSSSPSGGAREQYF
TGTGCCAGCAGCTCCTCCCCCTCGGGGGGGGCGCGGGAGCAGTACTTC
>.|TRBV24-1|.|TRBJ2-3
CATSDPVTDTQYF
TGTGCCACCAGTGATCCGGTCACAGATACGCAGTATTTT
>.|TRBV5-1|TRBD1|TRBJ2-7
CASSLGPGGLDEQYF
TGCGCCAGCAGCTTGGGTCCAGGGGGCCTCGACGAGCAGTACTTC
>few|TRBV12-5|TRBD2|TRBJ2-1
CASGQTSGRISYNEQFF
TGTGCTAGTGGTCAGACTAGCGGGAGGATATCCTACAATGAGCAGTTCTTC
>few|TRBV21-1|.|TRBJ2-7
CASSKANRGPLVDEQYF
TGTGCCAGCAGCAAAGCCAACAGGGGACCGCTCGTGGACGAGCAGTACTTC
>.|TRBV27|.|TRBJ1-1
CASSPDAGRDTEAFF
TGTGCCAGCAGTCCCGACGCAGGGAGGGACACTGAAGCTTTCTTT
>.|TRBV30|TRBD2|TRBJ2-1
CAWREREAVENEQFF
TGTGCCTGGAGAGAGCGGGAGGCTGTGGAGAATGAGCAGTTCTTC
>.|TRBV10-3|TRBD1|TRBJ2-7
CAISPTGEYEQYF
TGTGCCATCAGTCCCACAGGGGAGTACGAGCAGTACTTC
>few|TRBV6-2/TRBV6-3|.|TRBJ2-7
CASSYPDAGLSEQYF
TGTGCCAGCAGTTACCCGGACGCAGGGTTGAGCGAGCAGTACTTC
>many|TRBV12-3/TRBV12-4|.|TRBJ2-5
CASSLARYTETQYF
TGTGCCAGCAGTTTAGCGCGGTACACGGAGACCCAGTACTTC
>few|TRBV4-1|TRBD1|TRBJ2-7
CASSQEGTGVYEQYF
TGCGCCAGCAGCCAAGAGGGGACAGGGGTCTACGAGCAGTACTTC
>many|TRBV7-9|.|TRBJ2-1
CASTGSGFNNEQFF
TGTGCCAGCACCGGTTCGGGATTTAACAATGAGCAGTTCTTC
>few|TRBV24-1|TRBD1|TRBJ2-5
CATSDPGQEETQYF
TGTGCCACCAGTGATCCGGGACAGGAAGAGACCCAGTACTTC
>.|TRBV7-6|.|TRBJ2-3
CASSPRGGALSDTQYF
TGTGCCAGCAGCCCTAGGGGGGGAGCTTTATCTGATACGCAGTATTTT
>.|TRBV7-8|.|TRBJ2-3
CASSLDPASLSPQFTDTQYF
TGTGCCAGCAGCTTAGATCCAGCTAGCCTTTCACCACAATTCACAGATACGCAGTATTTT
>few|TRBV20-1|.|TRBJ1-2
CSADEPGNYGYTF
TGCAGTGCCGACGAGCCGGGGAACTATGGCTACACCTTC
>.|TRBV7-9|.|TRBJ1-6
CASSEGIGDSPLHF
TGTGCCAGCAGCGAGGGCATTGGGGATTCACCCCTCCACTTT
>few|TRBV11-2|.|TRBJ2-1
CASSWVGRLTYNEQFF
TGTGCCAGCAGCTGGGTGGGCAGGCTCACCTACAATGAGCAGTTCTTC
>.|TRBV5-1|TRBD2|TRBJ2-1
CASSLGLAPEYNEQFF
TGCGCCAGCAGCCTGGGACTAGCGCCGGAATACAATGAGCAGTTCTTC
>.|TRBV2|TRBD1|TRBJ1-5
CASSPHPTGNNQPQHF
TGTGCCAGCAGTCCTCACCCGACAGGGAACAATCAGCCCCAGCATTTT
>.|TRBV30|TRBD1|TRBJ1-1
CAHGDSKAFF
TGTGCCCATGGGGACAGCAAGGCTTTCTTT
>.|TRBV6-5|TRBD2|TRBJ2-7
CASTPGTSVTYEQYF
TGTGCCAGCACCCCCGGGACTAGCGTTACCTACGAGCAGTACTTC
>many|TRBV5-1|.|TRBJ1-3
CASSPDPSSGNTIYF
TGCGCCAGCAGCCCGGATCCGAGCTCTGGAAACACCATATATTTT
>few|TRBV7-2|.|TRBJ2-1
CASSFRLDGNEQFF
TGTGCCAGCAGCTTCCGACTAGACGGCAATGAGCAGTTCTTC
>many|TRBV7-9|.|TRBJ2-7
CASSFASEQYF
TGTGCCAGCAGCTTCGCTAGCGAGCAGTACTTC
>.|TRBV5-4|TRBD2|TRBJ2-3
CASSPGLAGGISTDTQYF
TGTGCCAGCAGCCCTGGACTAGCGGGGGGTATTAGCACAGATACGCAGTATTTT
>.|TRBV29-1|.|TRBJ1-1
CSVESGRMNTEAFF
TGCAGCGTTGAATCGGGACGGATGAACACTGAAGCTTTCTTT
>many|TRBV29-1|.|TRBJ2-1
CSVGWADSYNEQFF
TGCAGCGTTGGATGGGCAGACTCCTACAATGAGCAGTTCTTC
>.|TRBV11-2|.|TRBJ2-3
CASSLAGWATDTQYF
TGTGCCAGCAGCTTAGCGGGGTGGGCCACAGATACGCAGTATTTT
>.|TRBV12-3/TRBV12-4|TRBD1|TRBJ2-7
CASAGTESYEQYF
TGTGCCAGCGCAGGGACAGAGTCCTACGAGCAGTACTTC
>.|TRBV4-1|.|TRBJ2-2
CASSQVFRGTGELFF
TGCGCCAGCAGCCAAGTATTCAGGGGCACCGGGGAGCTGTTTTTT
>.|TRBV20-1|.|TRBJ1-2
CSAREVGARGYTF
TGCAGTGCTAGAGAGGTGGGGGCGCGAGGCTACACCTTC
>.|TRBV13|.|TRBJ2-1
CASSPENEQFF
TGTGCCAGCAGCCCCGAAAATGAGCAGTTCTTC
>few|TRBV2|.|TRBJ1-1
CASRPSGRWTEAFF
TGTGCCAGCAGACCCTCCGGGAGATGGACTGAAGCTTTCTTT
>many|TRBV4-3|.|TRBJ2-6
CASSQDEAGANVLTF
TGCGCCAGCAGCCAAGATGAGGCAGGGGCCAACGTCCTGACTTTC
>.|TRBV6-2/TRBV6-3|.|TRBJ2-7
CASSYHRTYEQYF
TGTGCCAGCAGTTACCATCGAACTTACGAGCAGTACTTC
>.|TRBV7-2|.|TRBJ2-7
CASSPGLHHYEQYF
TGTGCCAGCAGCCCGGGACTCCACCACTACGAGCAGTACTTC